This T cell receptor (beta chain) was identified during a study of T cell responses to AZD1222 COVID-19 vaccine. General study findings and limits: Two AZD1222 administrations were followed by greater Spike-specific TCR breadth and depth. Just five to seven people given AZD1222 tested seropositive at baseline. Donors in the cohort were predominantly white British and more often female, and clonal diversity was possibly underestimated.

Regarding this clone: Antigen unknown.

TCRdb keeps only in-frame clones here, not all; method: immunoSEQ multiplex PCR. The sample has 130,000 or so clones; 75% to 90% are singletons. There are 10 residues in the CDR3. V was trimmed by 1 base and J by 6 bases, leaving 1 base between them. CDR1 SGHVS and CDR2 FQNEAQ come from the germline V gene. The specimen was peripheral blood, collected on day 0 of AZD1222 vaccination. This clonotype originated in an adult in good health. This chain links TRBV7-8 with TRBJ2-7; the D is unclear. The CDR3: CASSLGEQYF. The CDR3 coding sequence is TGTGCCAGCAGCTTAGGCGAGCAGTACTTC.